This T cell receptor (beta chain) was identified in a study of blood T cell repertoires in COVID-19. Study in general: Acute and convalescent COVID-19 samples came from the United States, Italy and Spain.

V was pared by 6 bases and J by 2 bases, with 11 bases between. The CDR3 runs to 14 residues. Germline values: CDR1 MNHEY, CDR2 SMNVEV (reference sequence). Profiling relied on immunoSEQ multiplex PCR, and the TCRdb table lists in-frame clones only, not all of them. The data hold 250,000 or so clones, with approximately 90% observed a single time. Sequenced sample: peripheral blood. The TCR was taken from a woman between 40 and 55 years old who had recovered from COVID-19. The V gene is TRBV27, the J gene TRBJ1-3, with D perhaps TRBD1 (6 bases). The CDR3 reads CASSHTGPGNTIYF. In DNA, the CDR3 is TGTGCCAGCAGCCATACAGGGCCTGGAAACACCATATATTTT.